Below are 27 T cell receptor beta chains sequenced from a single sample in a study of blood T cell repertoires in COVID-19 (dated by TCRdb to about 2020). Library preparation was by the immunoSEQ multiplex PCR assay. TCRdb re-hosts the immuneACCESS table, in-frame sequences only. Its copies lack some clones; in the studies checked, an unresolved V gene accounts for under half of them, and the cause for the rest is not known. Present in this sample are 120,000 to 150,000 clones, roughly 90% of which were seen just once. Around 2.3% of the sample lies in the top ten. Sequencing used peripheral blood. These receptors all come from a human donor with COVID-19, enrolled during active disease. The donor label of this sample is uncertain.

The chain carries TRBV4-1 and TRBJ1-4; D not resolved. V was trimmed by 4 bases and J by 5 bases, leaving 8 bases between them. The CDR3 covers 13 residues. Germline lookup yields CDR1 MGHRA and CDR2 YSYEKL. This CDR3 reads CASSLGRNEKLFF. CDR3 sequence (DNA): TGCGCCAGCAGCCTAGGGAGGAATGAAAAACTGTTTTTT.

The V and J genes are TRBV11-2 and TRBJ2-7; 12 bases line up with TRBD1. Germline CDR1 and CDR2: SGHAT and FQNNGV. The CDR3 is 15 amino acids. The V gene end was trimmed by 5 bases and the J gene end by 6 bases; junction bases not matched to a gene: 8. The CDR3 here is CASSLQGTGGSEQYF. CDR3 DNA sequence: TGTGCCAGCAGCCTACAAGGGACAGGGGGCTCCGAGCAGTACTTC.

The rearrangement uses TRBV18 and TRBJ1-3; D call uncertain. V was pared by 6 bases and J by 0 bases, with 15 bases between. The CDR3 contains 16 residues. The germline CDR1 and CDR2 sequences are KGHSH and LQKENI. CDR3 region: CASSRGSSNSGNTIYF. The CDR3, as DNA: TGTGCCAGCTCGAGAGGGTCGAGTAACTCTGGAAACACCATATATTTT. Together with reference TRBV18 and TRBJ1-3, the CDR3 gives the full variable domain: NAGVMQNPRHLVRRRGQEARLRCSPMKGHSHVYWYRQLPEEGLKFMVYLQKENIIDESGMPKERFSAEFPKEGPSILRIQQVVRGDSAAYFCASSRGSSNSGNTIYFGEGSWLTVV.

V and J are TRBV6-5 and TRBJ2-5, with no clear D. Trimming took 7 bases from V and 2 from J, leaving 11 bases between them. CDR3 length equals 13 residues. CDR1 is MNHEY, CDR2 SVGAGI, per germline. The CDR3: CASNLALQETQYF. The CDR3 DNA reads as TGTGCCAGCAACCTCGCACTGCAAGAGACCCAGTACTTC.

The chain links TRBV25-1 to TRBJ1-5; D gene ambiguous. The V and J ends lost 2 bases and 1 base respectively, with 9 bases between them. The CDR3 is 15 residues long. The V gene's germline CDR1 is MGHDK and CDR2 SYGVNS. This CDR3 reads CASSESGGSNQPQHF. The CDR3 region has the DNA TGTGCCAGCAGTGAAAGCGGTGGGAGCAATCAGCCCCAGCATTTT.

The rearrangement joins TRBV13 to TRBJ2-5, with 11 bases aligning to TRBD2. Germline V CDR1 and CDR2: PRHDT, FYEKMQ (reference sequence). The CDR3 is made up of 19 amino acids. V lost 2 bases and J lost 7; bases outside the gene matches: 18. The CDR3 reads CASSLKRRLAGPGGGTQYF. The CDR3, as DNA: TGTGCCAGCAGCTTAAAAAGGAGACTAGCGGGGCCCGGAGGGGGGACCCAGTACTTC.

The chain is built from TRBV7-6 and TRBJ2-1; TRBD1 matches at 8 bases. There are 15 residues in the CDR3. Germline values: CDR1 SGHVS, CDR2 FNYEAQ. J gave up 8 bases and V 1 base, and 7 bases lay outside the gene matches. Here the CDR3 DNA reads TGTGCCAGCAGCTTAGAAGCAGGGGGCTCGGATGAGCAGTTCTTC. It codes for CASSLEAGGSDEQFF.

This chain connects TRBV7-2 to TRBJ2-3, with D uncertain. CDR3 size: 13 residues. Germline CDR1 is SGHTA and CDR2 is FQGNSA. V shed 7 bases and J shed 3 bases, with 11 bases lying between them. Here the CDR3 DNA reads TGTGCCAGCAACCCACTAAGGACAGATACGCAGTATTTT. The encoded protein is CASNPLRTDTQYF.

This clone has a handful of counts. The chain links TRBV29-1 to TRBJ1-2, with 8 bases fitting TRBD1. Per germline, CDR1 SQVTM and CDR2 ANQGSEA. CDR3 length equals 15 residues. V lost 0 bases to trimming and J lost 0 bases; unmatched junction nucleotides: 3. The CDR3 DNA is TGCAGCGTTGAAGAACGGACAGGGCCTAACTATGGCTACACCTTC. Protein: CSVEERTGPNYGYTF.

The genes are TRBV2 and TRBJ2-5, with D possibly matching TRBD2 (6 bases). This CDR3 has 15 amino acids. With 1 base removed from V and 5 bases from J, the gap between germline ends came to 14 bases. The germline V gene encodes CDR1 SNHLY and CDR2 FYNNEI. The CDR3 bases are TGTGCCAGCAGTGAAGGGAGCAGGGCGGGGGAGACCCAGTACTTC. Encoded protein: CASSEGSRAGETQYF.

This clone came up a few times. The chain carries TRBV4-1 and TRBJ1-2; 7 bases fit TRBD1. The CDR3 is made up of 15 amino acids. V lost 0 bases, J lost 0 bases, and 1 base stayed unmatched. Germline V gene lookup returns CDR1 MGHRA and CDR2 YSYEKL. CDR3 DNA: TGCGCCAGCAGCCAAGATGACAGGGCTAACTATGGCTACACCTTC. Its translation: CASSQDDRANYGYTF.

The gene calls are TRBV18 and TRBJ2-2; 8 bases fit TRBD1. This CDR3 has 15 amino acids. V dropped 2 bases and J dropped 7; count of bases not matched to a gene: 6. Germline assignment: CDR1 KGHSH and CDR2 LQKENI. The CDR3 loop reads CASSPNQGAGGELFF. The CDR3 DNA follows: TGTGCCAGCTCACCAAACCAGGGGGCTGGCGGGGAGCTGTTTTTT.

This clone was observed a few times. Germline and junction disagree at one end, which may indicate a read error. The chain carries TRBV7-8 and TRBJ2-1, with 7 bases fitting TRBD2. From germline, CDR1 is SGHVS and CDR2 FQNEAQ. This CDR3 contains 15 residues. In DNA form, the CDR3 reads TGTGCCACCAGCAAGCGGGAATATCGAGTCAATGAGCAGTTCTTC. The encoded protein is CATSKREYRVNEQFF.

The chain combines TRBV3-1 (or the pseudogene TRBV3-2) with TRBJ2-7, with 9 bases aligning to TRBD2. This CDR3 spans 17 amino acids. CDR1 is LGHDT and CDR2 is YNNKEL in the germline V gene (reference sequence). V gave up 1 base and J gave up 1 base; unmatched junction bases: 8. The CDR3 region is CASSQGPSGGTSYEQYF. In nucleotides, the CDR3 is TGTGCCAGCAGCCAAGGACCGAGCGGGGGGACGTCCTACGAGCAGTACTTC.

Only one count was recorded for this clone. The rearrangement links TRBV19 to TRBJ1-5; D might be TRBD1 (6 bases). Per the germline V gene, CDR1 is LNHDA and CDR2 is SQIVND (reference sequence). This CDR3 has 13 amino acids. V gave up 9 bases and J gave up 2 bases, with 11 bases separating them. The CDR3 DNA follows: TGTGCCAGCGGGGACACCCGCAATCAGCCCCAGCATTTT. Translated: CASGDTRNQPQHF.

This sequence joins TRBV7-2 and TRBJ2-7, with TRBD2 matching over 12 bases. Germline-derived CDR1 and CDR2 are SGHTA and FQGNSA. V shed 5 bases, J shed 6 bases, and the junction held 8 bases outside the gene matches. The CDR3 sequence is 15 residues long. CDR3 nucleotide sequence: TGTGCCAGCAGCCGCGGACTAGCGGGATCTTTCGAGCAGTACTTC. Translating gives CASSRGLAGSFEQYF.

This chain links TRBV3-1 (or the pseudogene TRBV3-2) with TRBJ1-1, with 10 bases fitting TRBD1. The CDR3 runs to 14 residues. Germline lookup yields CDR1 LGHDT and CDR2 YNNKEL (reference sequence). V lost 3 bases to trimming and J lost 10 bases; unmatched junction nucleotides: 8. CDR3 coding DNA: TGTGCCAGCAGCCACCGGGACAGGGGTAGAGGAGCTTTCTTT. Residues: CASSHRDRGRGAFF.

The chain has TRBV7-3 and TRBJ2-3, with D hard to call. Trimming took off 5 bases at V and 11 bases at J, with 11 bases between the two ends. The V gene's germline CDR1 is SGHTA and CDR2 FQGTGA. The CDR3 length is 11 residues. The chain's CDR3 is CASSPPLRQYF. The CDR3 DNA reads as TGTGCCAGCAGCCCCCCCCTGCGGCAGTATTTT.

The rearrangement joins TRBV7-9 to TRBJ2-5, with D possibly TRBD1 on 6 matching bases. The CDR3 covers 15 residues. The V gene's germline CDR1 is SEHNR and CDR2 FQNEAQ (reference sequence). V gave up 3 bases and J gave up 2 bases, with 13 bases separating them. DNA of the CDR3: TGTGCCAGCAGCTTCCTCAGGGGCAGGCAAGAGACCCAGTACTTC. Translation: CASSFLRGRQETQYF.

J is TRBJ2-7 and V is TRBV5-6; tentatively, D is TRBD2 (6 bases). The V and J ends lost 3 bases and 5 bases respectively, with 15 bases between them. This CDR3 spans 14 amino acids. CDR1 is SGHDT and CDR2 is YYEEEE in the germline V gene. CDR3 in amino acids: CASSSRRGNHEQYF. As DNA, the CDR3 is TGTGCCAGCAGCTCTAGGCGGGGAAACCACGAGCAGTACTTC.

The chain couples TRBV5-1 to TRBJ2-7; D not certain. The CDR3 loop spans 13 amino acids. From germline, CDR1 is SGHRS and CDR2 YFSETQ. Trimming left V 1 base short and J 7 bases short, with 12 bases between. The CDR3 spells CASSLSPRREQYF. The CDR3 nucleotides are TGCGCCAGCAGCTTGAGCCCAAGGCGGGAGCAGTACTTC.

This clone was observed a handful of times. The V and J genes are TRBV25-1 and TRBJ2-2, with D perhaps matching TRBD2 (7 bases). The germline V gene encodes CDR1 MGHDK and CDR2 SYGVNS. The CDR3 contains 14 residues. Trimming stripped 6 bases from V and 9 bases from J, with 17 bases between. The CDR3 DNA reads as TGTGCCAGCAGGGGGGTCGGGGGGCTCCGGGAGCTGTTTTTT. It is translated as CASRGVGGLRELFF.

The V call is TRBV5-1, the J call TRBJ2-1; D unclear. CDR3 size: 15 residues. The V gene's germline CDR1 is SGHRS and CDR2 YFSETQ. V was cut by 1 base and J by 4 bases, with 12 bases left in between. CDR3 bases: TGCGCCAGCAGCTTGAGAGGAGCCAATTACAATGAGCAGTTCTTC. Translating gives CASSLRGANYNEQFF.

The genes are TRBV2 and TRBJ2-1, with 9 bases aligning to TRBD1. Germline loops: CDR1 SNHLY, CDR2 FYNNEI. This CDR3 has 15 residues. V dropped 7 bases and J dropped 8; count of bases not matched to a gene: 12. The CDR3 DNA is TGTGCCAGCATGAGGGAGGGACAGGGTACCGATGAGCAGTTCTTC. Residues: CASMREGQGTDEQFF.

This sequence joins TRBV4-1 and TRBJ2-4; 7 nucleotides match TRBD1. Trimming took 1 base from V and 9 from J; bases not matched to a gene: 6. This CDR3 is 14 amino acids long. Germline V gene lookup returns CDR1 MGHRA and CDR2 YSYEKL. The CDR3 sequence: CASSQVTGESIQYF. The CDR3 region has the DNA TGCGCCAGCAGCCAAGTTACAGGGGAATCCATTCAGTACTTC.

The CDR3 bases are TGTGCCAGCAGTGGACAGGACACAGATACGCAGTATTTT. Its translation is CASSGQDTDTQYF. The V gene is TRBV2, the J gene TRBJ2-3; possibly TRBD1 for D (6 bases). The CDR3 is 13 residues long. The germline CDR1 and CDR2 sequences are SNHLY and FYNNEI. The germline V and J ends were trimmed by 4 bases and 2 bases, with 7 bases remaining between them.

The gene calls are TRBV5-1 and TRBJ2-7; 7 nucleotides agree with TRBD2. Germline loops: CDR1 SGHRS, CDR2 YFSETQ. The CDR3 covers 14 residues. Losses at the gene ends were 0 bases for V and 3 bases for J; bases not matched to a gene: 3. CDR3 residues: CASSLGGGVYEQYF. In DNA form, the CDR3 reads TGCGCCAGCAGCTTGGGTGGGGGGGTCTACGAGCAGTACTTC. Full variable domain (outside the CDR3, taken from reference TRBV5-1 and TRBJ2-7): KAGVTQTPRYLIKTRGQQVTLSCSPISGHRSVSWYQQTPGQGLQFLFEYFSETQRNKGNFPGRFSGRQFSNSRSEMNVSTLELGDSALYLCASSLGGGVYEQYFGPGTRLTVT.